Below are 10 T cell receptor beta chains sequenced from a single sample in a study of blood T cell repertoires in COVID-19. TCRdb's copy holds only in-frame clones and misses some; the assay was immunoSEQ multiplex PCR. The repertoire has about 58,000 clones, 88% of them found once; the top ten carry 20% to 25%. The specimen was peripheral blood. Source of these receptors: a woman aged 45-60 years with active or convalescent COVID-19.

V and J are TRBV7-2 and TRBJ2-7, with 7 bases lining up with TRBD2. The CDR3 is 14 amino acids. Trimming cost V 8 bases and J 2 bases; bases outside gene matches: 9. CDR1 is SGHTA and CDR2 is FQGNSA in the germline V gene. The CDR3 nucleotides are TGTGCCAGCTTATTAAGCGGGACCACCTACGAGCAGTACTTC. Translation gives CASLLSGTTYEQYF.

The CDR3 DNA reads as TGTGCCAGCAGCGTAGGATTAGACCAAGAGACCCAGTACTTC. It codes for CASSVGLDQETQYF. The rearrangement uses TRBV9 and TRBJ2-5; D gene ambiguous. CDR1 SGDLS and CDR2 YYNGEE come from the germline V gene. This CDR3 has 14 amino acids. Trimming removed 0 bases at V and 0 bases at J, with 6 bases between.

The gene calls are TRBV19 and TRBJ2-1, with 7 bases fitting TRBD2. Germline CDR1 reads LNHDA; CDR2 reads SQIVND (reference sequence). V shed 7 bases, J shed 4 bases, and the junction held 10 bases outside the gene matches. The CDR3 sequence is 15 residues long. The DNA for the CDR3 is TGTGCCAGTACCCCAGGACTAGGCCAGTACAATGAGCAGTTCTTC. It codes for CASTPGLGQYNEQFF.

The rearrangement links TRBV6-5 to TRBJ1-6; TRBD1 matches 8 bases. Trimming cost V 10 bases and J 4 bases; bases outside gene matches: 6. The CDR3 has 14 amino acids. Germline CDR1 is MNHEY and CDR2 is SVGAGI. The CDR3 nucleotides are TGTGCCACTACGGACAGGGAGTATAATTCACCCCTCCACTTT. Protein sequence: CATTDREYNSPLHF.

The V call is TRBV5-4, the J call TRBJ2-3; 13 bases map to TRBD2. J gave up 4 bases and V 4 bases, and 9 bases lay outside the gene matches. This CDR3 comprises 17 residues. Per germline, CDR1 SGHNT and CDR2 YYREEE (reference sequence). CDR3 residues: CASSVTSGRARADTQYF. The CDR3 nucleotides are TGTGCCAGCAGCGTAACTAGCGGGAGGGCCCGGGCAGATACGCAGTATTTT.

J is TRBJ2-2 and V is TRBV7-9, with D possibly being TRBD1 (6 bases). The CDR3 spans 16 residues. Trimming took 0 bases from V and 2 from J, leaving 10 bases between them. Germline lookup yields CDR1 SEHNR and CDR2 FQNEAQ (reference sequence). The CDR3 DNA is TGTGCCAGCAGCTTAGCAGGGGGAACAAACACCGGGGAGCTGTTTTTT. It encodes CASSLAGGTNTGELFF.

The V call is TRBV7-8, the J call TRBJ1-1, with D perhaps matching TRBD1 (5 bases). The CDR3 totals 17 residues. Deletions cut 1 base from V and 10 bases from J, with 25 bases between. The germline CDR1 and CDR2 sequences are SGHVS and FQNEAQ. CDR3 loop: CASSLVGGGGVGRVAFF. CDR3 nucleotide sequence: TGTGCCAGCAGCTTAGTGGGAGGCGGGGGGGTAGGGCGTGTAGCTTTCTTT.

This chain connects TRBV3-1 (or the pseudogene TRBV3-2) to TRBJ2-1, with 11 bases fitting TRBD2. CDR1 LGHDT and CDR2 YNNKEL come from the germline V gene (reference sequence). The V gene end was trimmed by 0 bases and the J gene end by 0 bases; junction bases not matched to a gene: 1. The CDR3 has 17 residues. The CDR3 sequence: CASSQETSGTSYNEQFF. The CDR3 coding sequence is TGTGCCAGCAGCCAAGAGACTAGCGGGACCTCCTACAATGAGCAGTTCTTC.

The CDR3 nucleotides read TGTGCCAGCAGTTCCAGCGGGCGATTGTACGAGCAGTACTTC. Its protein product is CASSSSGRLYEQYF. V is TRBV28 and J is TRBJ2-7, with a possible D match to TRBD2 (6 bases). The CDR3 has 14 amino acids. Germline CDR1 and CDR2: MDHEN and SYDVKM. V lost 4 bases and J 4 bases, leaving 14 bases between the germline ends. The full variable domain, with the rest looked up from reference TRBV28 and TRBJ2-7, is DVKVTQSSRYLVKRTGEKVFLECVQDMDHENMFWYRQDPGLGLRLIYFSYDVKMKEKGDIPEGYSVSREKKERFSLILESASTNQTSMYLCASSSSGRLYEQYFGPGTRLTVT.

This chain joins TRBV19 and TRBJ2-7; TRBD2 agrees at 10 bases. Germline V gives CDR1 LNHDA, CDR2 SQIVND (reference sequence). J was trimmed by 0 bases and V by 6 bases; bases with no gene match: 2. This CDR3 has 14 residues. The CDR3 region is CASRKREGSYEQYF. CDR3 nucleotide sequence: TGTGCCAGTAGGAAGCGGGAGGGCTCCTACGAGCAGTACTTC.